This TCR beta chain is drawn from a study of cytomegalovirus exposure and HLA in healthy donors. 60 Vbeta and 13 Jbeta primers were used in PCR. Produced via immunoSEQ multiplex PCR; TCRdb's table is partial and in-frame only. The sample lists fewer than 70,000 clones; under 80% were seen once. Trimming took 1 base from V and 0 from J; bases not matched to a gene: 6. CDR3 size: 17 residues. Per germline, CDR1 SGHNT and CDR2 YYREEE (reference sequence). The sequencing input was PBMCs. The sequence was collected from a male donor in good health and CMV-seropositive. The J gene is TRBJ2-1, the V gene TRBV5-4, with 8 bases fitting TRBD2. The CDR3 DNA sequence: TGTGCCAGCAGCTTGAACATAGCGGGAAGCTCCTACAATGAGCAGTTCTTC. Translation gives CASSLNIAGSSYNEQFF.